These 9 T cell receptor beta chains originate from one sample sequenced in a study of blood T cell repertoires in COVID-19. TCRdb's table, derived via immunoSEQ multiplex PCR, lists solely in-frame clones and lacks some. The data show over 110,000 clones, over 75% seen once. The specimen was PBMCs or T cells enriched from blood (not recorded which). The receptors originated from a man in his forties or fifties in a cohort exposed to, infected with or recovered from COVID-19 (not recorded which).

V usage is TRBV3-1 (or the pseudogene TRBV3-2) and J usage is TRBJ2-7; D unresolved. Trimming removed 1 base from V and 6 bases from J, with 7 bases in between. Germline CDR1 reads LGHDT; CDR2 reads YNNKEL (reference sequence). CDR3 length equals 12 residues. The CDR3 region has the DNA TGTGCCAGCAGCCAAGCTAAGCGCGAGCAGTACTTC. Encoded protein: CASSQAKREQYF.

This clone has just a few counts. The J gene is TRBJ1-2, the V gene TRBV5-6; possible D gene TRBD1, 5 bases. The CDR3 length is 18 residues. V was pared by 1 base and J by 8 bases, with 27 bases between. Germline V CDR1 and CDR2: SGHDT, YYEEEE. CDR3 sequence reads: CASSLTYRWEGPSGGYTF. The CDR3 DNA reads TGTGCCAGCAGCTTGACCTACAGGTGGGAGGGCCCTTCGGGGGGCTACACCTTC. The full variable domain, with the rest looked up from reference TRBV5-6 and TRBJ1-2, is DAGVTQSPTHLIKTRGQQVTLRCSPKSGHDTVSWYQQALGQGPQFIFQYYEEEERQRGNFPDRFSGHQFPNYSSELNVNALLLGDSALYLCASSLTYRWEGPSGGYTFGSGTRLTVV.

The chain uses TRBV7-8 and TRBJ1-1; 8 bases align to TRBD1. Trimming cost V 1 base and J 0 bases; bases outside gene matches: 1. The length of the CDR3 is 15 residues. From germline, CDR1 is SGHVS and CDR2 FQNEAQ. The CDR3: CASSLGQGMNTEAFF. As DNA, the CDR3 is TGTGCCAGCAGCTTAGGACAGGGGATGAACACTGAAGCTTTCTTT.

V is TRBV18 and J is TRBJ1-1; D might be TRBD1 (6 bases). Germline loops: CDR1 KGHSH, CDR2 LQKENI. This CDR3 has 16 amino acids. V was shortened by 3 bases and J by 3 bases, with 17 bases between the two germline ends. CDR3 DNA: TGTGCCAGCTCACCGCCCAGGGGAATTGGGGACACTGAAGCTTTCTTT. Translated, it gives CASSPPRGIGDTEAFF.

The chain is built from TRBV19 and TRBJ2-2, with TRBD2 identical over 15 bases. The CDR3 contains 17 residues. V was clipped by 5 bases and J by 9 bases; unmatched bases: 10. Germline CDR1 and CDR2: LNHDA and SQIVND (reference sequence). CDR3 nucleotides: TGTGCCAGTAGTTTCCGGACTAGCGGGAGGGCCATTCGGGAGCTGTTTTTT. It encodes CASSFRTSGRAIRELFF.

This sequence joins TRBV6-2 or TRBV6-3 and TRBJ1-1; D perhaps matches TRBD1 (6 bases). V lost 0 bases to trimming and J lost 2 bases, with 13 bases between them. Germline CDR1 and CDR2: MNHEY and SVGEGT. The CDR3 totals 16 residues. The CDR3 region has the DNA TGTGCCAGCAGTTACTCCTACGGGACAATAAACACTGAAGCTTTCTTT. Translated: CASSYSYGTINTEAFF.

The chain recombines TRBV6-1 with TRBJ1-5; D ambiguous. Germline V lookup: CDR1 MNHNS, CDR2 SASEGT. Trimming took off 1 base at V and 2 bases at J, with 12 bases between the two ends. This CDR3 has 16 amino acids. The DNA of the CDR3 is TGTGCCAGCAGTGAAGTTCACGGGTGGGGCAATCAGCCCCAGCATTTT. Encoded protein: CASSEVHGWGNQPQHF.

This chain connects TRBV5-4 to TRBJ1-1; D unresolved. The CDR3 sequence is 12 residues long. Trimming pared 2 bases from V and 3 bases from J, leaving 5 bases between. Germline assignment: CDR1 SGHNT and CDR2 YYREEE (reference sequence). CDR3 DNA sequence: TGTGCCAGCAGCTTCTCAGACACTGAAGCTTTCTTT. It specifies CASSFSDTEAFF.

This chain links TRBV25-1 with TRBJ2-1; 7 bases align to TRBD1. J lost 9 bases, V lost 4 bases, and 21 bases had no gene match. The CDR3 spans 18 residues. Germline CDR1 and CDR2: MGHDK and SYGVNS. CDR3 nucleotide sequence: TGTGCCAGCAGTGTACCAACATACGGCAGGGGGTATCCTGGTGAGCAGTTCTTC. Translation gives CASSVPTYGRGYPGEQFF.